The 8 T cell receptor beta chains reported below all come from one sample, sequenced in a study of blood T cell repertoires in COVID-19. The data were produced by immunoSEQ multiplex PCR, yet TCRdb's version contains in-frame clones alone and is incomplete. This sample has about 280,000 clones; approximately 85% occur once, and the top ten carry less than 6.5%. The source material was peripheral blood. These receptors all come from a man aged 50-60 years with active or convalescent COVID-19.

The chain employs TRBV3-1 (or the pseudogene TRBV3-2) and TRBJ2-3; the D gene is possibly TRBD1 (5 bases). The CDR3 is 14 residues long. Germline V gene sequence: CDR1 LGHDT, CDR2 YNNKEL (reference sequence). The V end was cut by 6 bases, the J end by 3 bases, with 13 bases between. The CDR3 is CASSAGWRTDTQYF. CDR3 nucleotide sequence: TGTGCCAGCAGTGCAGGGTGGAGAACAGATACGCAGTATTTT.

V usage is TRBV27 and J usage is TRBJ1-2; D gene unclear. V lost 5 bases and J 4 bases, leaving 20 bases between the germline ends. CDR3 length: 16 residues. CDR1 is MNHEY, CDR2 SMNVEV, per germline (reference sequence). The CDR3 sequence is CASSPVDWGNRYGYTF. CDR3 sequence (DNA): TGTGCCAGCAGTCCGGTGGACTGGGGTAACCGCTATGGCTACACCTTC.

In this sample, this clone turned up once. This chain links TRBV28 with TRBJ2-7, with D perhaps matching TRBD2 (6 bases). V was trimmed by 4 bases and J by 0 bases, leaving 10 bases between them. The germline V gene encodes CDR1 MDHEN and CDR2 SYDVKM. There are 14 residues in the CDR3. The CDR3 DNA is TGTGCCAGCAGTTGGAGGGTCGGCTCCTACGAGCAGTACTTC. Amino acid sequence: CASSWRVGSYEQYF.

This clone was seen only once. The chain uses TRBV27 and TRBJ1-1; no reliable D call. Germline-derived CDR1 and CDR2 are MNHEY and SMNVEV (reference sequence). The length of the CDR3 is 14 residues. Trimming took off 5 bases at V and 1 base at J, with 11 bases between the two ends. The CDR3 sequence is CASSPQWSNTEAFF. The CDR3 DNA reads TGTGCCAGCAGTCCACAGTGGTCGAACACTGAAGCTTTCTTT.

The chain links TRBV18 to TRBJ2-7; 8 bases are shared with TRBD1. CDR3 length: 15 amino acids. The trim removed 4 bases at V and 3 bases at J, leaving 8 bases unmatched. CDR1 and CDR2 from the germline V gene are KGHSH and LQKENI. CDR3 protein: CASSLGQGRVYEQYF. The CDR3 DNA reads TGTGCCAGCTCACTCGGACAGGGCAGGGTCTACGAGCAGTACTTC.

The genes are TRBV28 and TRBJ2-7; TRBD2 aligns across 9 bases. Trimming cost V 1 base and J 2 bases; bases outside gene matches: 6. CDR1 is MDHEN and CDR2 is SYDVKM in the germline V gene. CDR3 length equals 16 residues. The CDR3 DNA follows: TGTGCCAGCAGTTTATTCGGCGGGAGGGGGGCCTACGAGCAGTACTTC. Amino acids: CASSLFGGRGAYEQYF.

The V gene is TRBV3-1 (or the pseudogene TRBV3-2), the J gene TRBJ1-3, with D possibly matching TRBD1 (6 bases). V lost 5 bases to trimming and J lost 6 bases, with 11 bases between them. There are 13 residues in the CDR3. Germline lookup yields CDR1 LGHDT and CDR2 YNNKEL (reference sequence). CDR3 bases: TGTGCCAGCAGCTTACAGGGTGAAAACACCATATATTTT. It translates to CASSLQGENTIYF.

This chain connects TRBV5-1 to TRBJ2-1; D may be TRBD2 (5 bases). Germline V gene lookup returns CDR1 SGHRS and CDR2 YFSETQ. Trimming left V 4 bases short and J 5 bases short, with 16 bases between. The CDR3 loop spans 15 amino acids. The CDR3 DNA reads as TGCGCCAGCAGCATGCAAGCGGAACTACACAATGAGCAGTTCTTC. It encodes CASSMQAELHNEQFF.